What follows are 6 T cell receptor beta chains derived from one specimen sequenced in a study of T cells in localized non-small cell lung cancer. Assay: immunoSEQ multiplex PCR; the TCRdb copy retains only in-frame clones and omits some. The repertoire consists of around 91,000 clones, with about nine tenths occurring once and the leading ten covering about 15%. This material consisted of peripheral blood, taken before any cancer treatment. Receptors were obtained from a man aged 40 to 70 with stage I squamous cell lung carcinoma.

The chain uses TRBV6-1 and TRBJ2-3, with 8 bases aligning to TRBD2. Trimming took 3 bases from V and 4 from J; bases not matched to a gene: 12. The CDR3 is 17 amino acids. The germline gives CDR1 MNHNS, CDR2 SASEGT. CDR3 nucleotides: TGTGCCAGCAGTGAGACGGGGGGGCCGTTCTTATCAGATACGCAGTATTTT. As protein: CASSETGGPFLSDTQYF.

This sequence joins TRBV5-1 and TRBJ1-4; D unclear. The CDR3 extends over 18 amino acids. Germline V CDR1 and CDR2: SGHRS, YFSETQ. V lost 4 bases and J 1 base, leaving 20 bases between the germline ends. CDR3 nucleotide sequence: TGCGCCAGCAGCCCGATGAAGGGTAACATTAGAACTAATGAAAAACTGTTTTTT. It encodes CASSPMKGNIRTNEKLFF.

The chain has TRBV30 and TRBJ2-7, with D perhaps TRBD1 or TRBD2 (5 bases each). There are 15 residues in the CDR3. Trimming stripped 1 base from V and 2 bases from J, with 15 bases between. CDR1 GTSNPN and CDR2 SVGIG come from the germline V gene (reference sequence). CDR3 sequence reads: CAWSGGDWYAYEQYF. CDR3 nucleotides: TGTGCCTGGAGTGGAGGGGATTGGTACGCCTACGAGCAGTACTTC.

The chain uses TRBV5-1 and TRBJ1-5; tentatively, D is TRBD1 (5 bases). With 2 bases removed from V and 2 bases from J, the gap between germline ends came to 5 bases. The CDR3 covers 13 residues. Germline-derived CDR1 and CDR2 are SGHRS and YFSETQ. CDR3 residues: CASSLQGNQPQHF. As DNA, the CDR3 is TGCGCCAGCAGCTTACAGGGCAATCAGCCCCAGCATTTT.

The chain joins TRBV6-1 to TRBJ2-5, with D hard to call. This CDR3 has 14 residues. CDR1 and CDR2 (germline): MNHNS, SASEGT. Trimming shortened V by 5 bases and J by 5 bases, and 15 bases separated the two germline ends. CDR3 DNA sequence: TGTGCCAGCAGTCTACCGACGGTAACGGAGACCCAGTACTTC. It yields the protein CASSLPTVTETQYF.

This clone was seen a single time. CDR3: CASSEATRDTQYF. The DNA of the CDR3 is TGTGCCAGTAGTGAGGCCACGAGGGATACGCAGTATTTT. V is TRBV19 and J is TRBJ2-3; D not resolved. V dropped 5 bases and J dropped 6 bases, with 12 bases sitting between them. CDR3 length: 13 amino acids. Germline CDR1 reads LNHDA; CDR2 reads SQIVND (reference sequence).